These T cell receptor beta chains were read from a single sample in a study of molecular identifiers for immune sequencing clone quantification. TCRdb re-called the PCR reads through MiXCR, storing one row per CDR3 protein. The repertoire holds about 320,000 distinct CDR3 sequences, with roughly 24% as singletons. Sample: naive CD8+ T cells from blood, with Jurkat cell RNA spiked in. The source of these receptors is a human donor in good health. Some libraries in this study had Jurkat cell RNA spiked in. Both conserved end residues are part of each CDR3. A D gene is named only where the DNA matches it firmly. Where a row states a size, it is once, few, many or the class of an expanded clone; other rows omit it.

j_gene: TRBJ2-3; d_gene: TRBD2; v_gene: TRBV27; abundance: NA; CDR3nt: TGTGCCAGCAGTTCGCGTTTACTAGCGGGGGGGCCAGATACGCAGTATTTT; CDR3aa: CASSSRLLAGGPDTQYF
j_gene: TRBJ2-3; d_gene: NA; v_gene: TRBV6-5; abundance: many; CDR3nt: TGTGCCAGCAGTTACGTGGGAACGGATACGCAGTATTTT; CDR3aa: CASSYVGTDTQYF
j_gene: TRBJ2-7; d_gene: TRBD2; v_gene: TRBV20-1; abundance: many; CDR3nt: TGCAGTGCTAGGCCAGCGGGAAGCTACGAGCAGTACTTC; CDR3aa: CSARPAGSYEQYF
j_gene: TRBJ1-6; d_gene: TRBD1; v_gene: TRBV4-1; abundance: few; CDR3nt: TGCGCCAGCAGCCAAGAAGGGACAGGGTATTCACCCCTCCACTTT; CDR3aa: CASSQEGTGYSPLHF
j_gene: TRBJ2-3; d_gene: TRBD2; v_gene: TRBV29-1; abundance: many; CDR3nt: TGCAGCGCACCGGGACTAGTAACAGATACGCAGTATTTT; CDR3aa: CSAPGLVTDTQYF
j_gene: TRBJ1-5; d_gene: NA; v_gene: TRBV6-2/TRBV6-3; abundance: few; CDR3nt: TGTGCCAGCAGTTTCCCGGGACAATACAATCAGCCCCAGCATTTT; CDR3aa: CASSFPGQYNQPQHF
j_gene: TRBJ2-5; d_gene: NA; v_gene: TRBV9; abundance: many; CDR3nt: TGTGCCAGCAGCTCCCGGGGCGGAGAAGAGACCCAGTACTTC; CDR3aa: CASSSRGGEETQYF
j_gene: TRBJ1-1; d_gene: NA; v_gene: TRBV2; abundance: many; CDR3nt: TGTGCCAGCAGCGAGGGACGTGGGATGAACACTGAAGCTTTCTTT; CDR3aa: CASSEGRGMNTEAFF
j_gene: TRBJ2-5; d_gene: TRBD2; v_gene: TRBV4-1; abundance: few; CDR3nt: TGCGCCAGCAGCCAAGCAGTGGCTAGCGGGAGCGGGGAGACCCAGTACTTC; CDR3aa: CASSQAVASGSGETQYF
j_gene: TRBJ1-1; d_gene: NA; v_gene: TRBV2; abundance: many; CDR3nt: TGTGCCAGCAGTGAAGGTCCAAGTAGGGTTGACACTGAAGCTTTCTTT; CDR3aa: CASSEGPSRVDTEAFF
j_gene: TRBJ1-3; d_gene: NA; v_gene: TRBV20-1; abundance: NA; CDR3nt: TGCAGTGCATGGAACAGGAACTCTGGAAACGCCATATATTTT; CDR3aa: CSAWNRNSGNAIYF
j_gene: TRBJ1-5; d_gene: NA; v_gene: TRBV19; abundance: few; CDR3nt: TGTGCCAGTAGGAACAGGCTCTATAGCAATCAGCCCCAGCATTTT; CDR3aa: CASRNRLYSNQPQHF
j_gene: TRBJ1-5; d_gene: NA; v_gene: TRBV5-5; abundance: many; CDR3nt: TGTGCCAGCAGCTTTGGTTGGGGAAATCAGCCCCAGCATTTT; CDR3aa: CASSFGWGNQPQHF
j_gene: TRBJ2-1; d_gene: NA; v_gene: TRBV11-2; abundance: many; CDR3nt: TGTGCCATTGCGGGGACCTACAATGAGCAGTTCTTC; CDR3aa: CAIAGTYNEQFF
j_gene: TRBJ2-5; d_gene: TRBD2; v_gene: TRBV13; abundance: NA; CDR3nt: TGTGCCAGCAGCTCAGGACTAGCGGGGAACGGTGGGACCCAGTACTTC; CDR3aa: CASSSGLAGNGGTQYF
j_gene: TRBJ1-2; d_gene: NA; v_gene: TRBV14; abundance: NA; CDR3nt: TGTGCCAGCAGCCCAGACCTTTCCGAGATTTCCTATGGCTACACCTTC; CDR3aa: CASSPDLSEISYGYTF
j_gene: TRBJ2-1; d_gene: NA; v_gene: TRBV7-2; abundance: many; CDR3nt: TGTGCCAGCAGCTTAGGAGGGAGCGCCTACAATGAGCAGTTCTTC; CDR3aa: CASSLGGSAYNEQFF
j_gene: TRBJ2-3; d_gene: NA; v_gene: TRBV4-3; abundance: NA; CDR3nt: TGCGCCAGCAGCCAAGACAGCCCAGCTACGCAGTATTTT; CDR3aa: CASSQDSPATQYF
j_gene: TRBJ1-3; d_gene: NA; v_gene: TRBV7-9; abundance: few; CDR3nt: TGTGCCAGCAGCTCCCTACAGGGACCTGGAAACACCATATATTTT; CDR3aa: CASSSLQGPGNTIYF
j_gene: TRBJ2-3; d_gene: TRBD2; v_gene: TRBV7-9; abundance: many; CDR3nt: TGTGCGTCAGCGGGGGCAGATACGCAGTATTTT; CDR3aa: CASAGADTQYF
j_gene: TRBJ1-1; d_gene: NA; v_gene: TRBV4-1; abundance: NA; CDR3nt: TGCGCCAGCAGCCAAGTCGCGGGGCTGACTGAAGCTTTCTTT; CDR3aa: CASSQVAGLTEAFF
j_gene: TRBJ2-3; d_gene: NA; v_gene: TRBV7-9; abundance: few; CDR3nt: TGTGCCAGCAGCTTAGTAGCGCCCAGGGAAGATACGCAGTATTTT; CDR3aa: CASSLVAPREDTQYF
j_gene: TRBJ2-3; d_gene: NA; v_gene: TRBV5-1; abundance: many; CDR3nt: TGCGCCAGCAGCCCCCCGGTGGCGGGGTTGGACACAGATACGCAGTATTTT; CDR3aa: CASSPPVAGLDTDTQYF
j_gene: TRBJ1-2; d_gene: TRBD1; v_gene: TRBV12-3/TRBV12-4; abundance: many; CDR3nt: TGTGCCAGCAGTTTAGTTCAGGGGGCTCACTTTGGCTACACCTTC; CDR3aa: CASSLVQGAHFGYTF
j_gene: TRBJ2-3; d_gene: TRBD2; v_gene: TRBV5-1; abundance: few; CDR3nt: TGCGCCAGCAGCCCGGGACAGCCGACTAGCGGGGGGCGCACAGATACGCAGTATTTT; CDR3aa: CASSPGQPTSGGRTDTQYF
j_gene: TRBJ2-1; d_gene: NA; v_gene: TRBV4-3; abundance: NA; CDR3nt: TGCGCCAGCAGCCAAGATCTAGCGTATACGGACAATGAGCAGTTCTTC; CDR3aa: CASSQDLAYTDNEQFF
j_gene: TRBJ2-5; d_gene: NA; v_gene: TRBV7-9; abundance: few; CDR3nt: TGTGCCAGCAGCTCGGACAGACTCCAAGAGACCCAGTACTTC; CDR3aa: CASSSDRLQETQYF
j_gene: TRBJ1-1; d_gene: NA; v_gene: TRBV4-1; abundance: few; CDR3nt: TGCGCCAGCAGCCCAAGGGAGGGATCCACTGAAGCTTTCTTT; CDR3aa: CASSPREGSTEAFF
j_gene: TRBJ2-7; d_gene: TRBD2; v_gene: TRBV19; abundance: many; CDR3nt: TGTGCCAGTAGTATTACTTCACCGGGGGGTTCCTGGGACGAGCAGTACTTC; CDR3aa: CASSITSPGGSWDEQYF
j_gene: TRBJ2-3; d_gene: TRBD2; v_gene: TRBV12-3/TRBV12-4; abundance: NA; CDR3nt: TGTGCCAGCAGTTTTATGGTACGGGAGGGCACAGATACGCAGTATTTT; CDR3aa: CASSFMVREGTDTQYF
j_gene: TRBJ2-7; d_gene: TRBD1; v_gene: TRBV7-9; abundance: NA; CDR3nt: TGTGCCAGCAGCTTAACAGGGGATTCACCAGGCGAGCAGTACTTC; CDR3aa: CASSLTGDSPGEQYF
j_gene: TRBJ2-5; d_gene: NA; v_gene: TRBV7-9; abundance: many; CDR3nt: TGTGCCAGCAGCTTAGGAGCGGTGACCCAAGAGACCCAGTACTTC; CDR3aa: CASSLGAVTQETQYF
j_gene: TRBJ2-5; d_gene: NA; v_gene: TRBV20-1; abundance: NA; CDR3nt: TGCAGTGCTAGTATCGGGATAGGGGGAGGAGAGACCCAGTACTTC; CDR3aa: CSASIGIGGGETQYF
j_gene: TRBJ2-3; d_gene: NA; v_gene: TRBV6-2/TRBV6-3; abundance: few; CDR3nt: TGTGCCAGCACCCCATCAGGGCCAGATACGCAGTATTTT; CDR3aa: CASTPSGPDTQYF
j_gene: TRBJ1-6; d_gene: NA; v_gene: TRBV27; abundance: NA; CDR3nt: TGTGCCAGCAGTTCTTCCGGGGGGGGGCCTTATAATTCACCCCTCCACTTT; CDR3aa: CASSSSGGGPYNSPLHF
j_gene: TRBJ2-1; d_gene: TRBD2; v_gene: TRBV13; abundance: few; CDR3nt: TGTGCCAGCAGCTCGACTAGCGGGGGAAGCAATGAGCAGTTCTTC; CDR3aa: CASSSTSGGSNEQFF
j_gene: TRBJ2-2; d_gene: NA; v_gene: TRBV12-3/TRBV12-4; abundance: NA; CDR3nt: TGTGCCAGCAGTTTCTTCAGGGGAAAAGGGGAGCTGTTTTTT; CDR3aa: CASSFFRGKGELFF
j_gene: TRBJ1-2; d_gene: NA; v_gene: TRBV3-1; abundance: NA; CDR3nt: TGTGCCAGCAGCCAAGATCCTATCTTTGGCTACACCTTC; CDR3aa: CASSQDPIFGYTF
j_gene: TRBJ2-7; d_gene: NA; v_gene: TRBV6-2/TRBV6-3; abundance: NA; CDR3nt: TGTGCCAGCAGTTACCAAGGGCTAGCGCCTACCTACGAGCAGTACTTC; CDR3aa: CASSYQGLAPTYEQYF
j_gene: TRBJ2-1; d_gene: TRBD2; v_gene: TRBV4-1; abundance: NA; CDR3nt: TGCGCCAGCAGCCAAGATGGACTAGCGGGGGACAGTGAGCAGTTCTTC; CDR3aa: CASSQDGLAGDSEQFF
j_gene: TRBJ2-3; d_gene: NA; v_gene: TRBV7-3; abundance: many; CDR3nt: TGTGCCAGCAGCCCCTCCGTCCCAGATACGCAGTATTTT; CDR3aa: CASSPSVPDTQYF
j_gene: TRBJ2-5; d_gene: NA; v_gene: TRBV4-1; abundance: few; CDR3nt: TGCGCCAGCAGCCAAGATGGCCCCCAGAATCAGCCAGCCCAGTACTTC; CDR3aa: CASSQDGPQNQPAQYF
j_gene: TRBJ1-5; d_gene: TRBD1; v_gene: TRBV7-6; abundance: many; CDR3nt: TGTGCCAGCAGCTTAGAACTAGGACAGGGGGCAAGCAATCAGCCCCAGCATTTT; CDR3aa: CASSLELGQGASNQPQHF
j_gene: TRBJ1-4; d_gene: NA; v_gene: TRBV6-6; abundance: NA; CDR3nt: TGTGCCAGCAGTTGGGCCCTCGCCGAAAAACTGTTTTTT; CDR3aa: CASSWALAEKLFF
j_gene: TRBJ1-2; d_gene: NA; v_gene: TRBV20-1; abundance: many; CDR3nt: TGCAGTGCTAGAACCCGCACAGGTCCTAACTATGGCTACACCTTC; CDR3aa: CSARTRTGPNYGYTF
j_gene: TRBJ2-4; d_gene: NA; v_gene: TRBV4-3; abundance: NA; CDR3nt: TGCGCCAGCAGCCAACTTAAATCCACAGGGTCTGGGGCCAAAAACATTCAGTACTTC; CDR3aa: CASSQLKSTGSGAKNIQYF
j_gene: TRBJ1-1; d_gene: NA; v_gene: TRBV4-1; abundance: many; CDR3nt: TGCGCCAGCAGCCAAGATTCGGGGGGCACTGAAGCTTTCTTT; CDR3aa: CASSQDSGGTEAFF
j_gene: TRBJ2-7; d_gene: NA; v_gene: TRBV19; abundance: few; CDR3nt: TGTGCCAGTAGTATAGAAGCGGCCTACGAGCAGTACTTC; CDR3aa: CASSIEAAYEQYF
j_gene: TRBJ2-6; d_gene: NA; v_gene: TRBV19; abundance: NA; CDR3nt: TGTGCCAGTAAGATTGGGGCCAACGTCCTGACTTTC; CDR3aa: CASKIGANVLTF
j_gene: TRBJ1-5; d_gene: NA; v_gene: TRBV4-1; abundance: few; CDR3nt: TGCGCCAGCAGCCAGGTCCAGTATAGCAATCAGCCCCAGCATTTT; CDR3aa: CASSQVQYSNQPQHF
j_gene: TRBJ2-7; d_gene: NA; v_gene: TRBV2; abundance: few; CDR3nt: TGTGCCAGCAGTGGAAGGACACGCGCCTACGAGCAGTACTTC; CDR3aa: CASSGRTRAYEQYF
j_gene: TRBJ2-5; d_gene: NA; v_gene: TRBV4-3; abundance: few; CDR3nt: TGCGCCAGCAGCCAAGATCCGGCGGGGGCCCTTCAAGAGACCCAGTACTTC; CDR3aa: CASSQDPAGALQETQYF